This T cell receptor (beta chain) was recovered during a study of spatial heterogeneity in lung cancer. Study summary: Counts of TCR transcripts in tumor regions correlated strongly with a T cell module score (derived from matched bulk RNA-seq). Broader study findings: How many expanded intratumoral alpha and beta TCRs were present tracked the tumor mutation count, which was a count of nonsynonymous mutations. Expanded TCRs that were ubiquitous or regional had counts tracking ubiquitous and regional nonsynonymous mutations, respectively.

This clonotype showed up many times. The target antigen is unknown. This sample's time point: sample taken at primary tumor resection. TCRs were sequenced from unsorted whole RNA of tumor, nontumor lung or PBMC. TCR cDNA molecules were tagged individually, and each one carried a unique molecular identifier. TCRdb recomputed calls from the 5' RACE reads with MiXCR, one row per CDR3 protein. The data contain 10,000 to 15,000 distinct CDR3 sequences, roughly 7.2% of them singletons. The germline V gene has CDR1 SGHAT and CDR2 FQNNGV. Trimming cost V 5 bases and J 4 bases; bases outside gene matches: 14. The CDR3 covers 17 residues.

The TCR originated in a female donor with early-stage non-small cell lung cancer. This material consisted of lung tumor tissue, taken at surgery. The chain employs TRBV11-2 and TRBJ2-7; 10 bases line up with TRBD2. CDR3 in DNA: TGTGCCAGCAGCCCCAAATTCGCCGGGACTAGCGAATACGAGCAGTACTTC. Amino acids: CASSPKFAGTSEYEQYF. The full variable domain, with the rest looked up from reference TRBV11-2 and TRBJ2-7, is EAGVAQSPRYKIIEKRQSVAFWCNPISGHATLYWYQQILGQGPKLLIQFQNNGVVDDSQLPKDRFSAERLKGVDSTLKIQPAKLEDSAVYLCASSPKFAGTSEYEQYFGPGTRLTVT.